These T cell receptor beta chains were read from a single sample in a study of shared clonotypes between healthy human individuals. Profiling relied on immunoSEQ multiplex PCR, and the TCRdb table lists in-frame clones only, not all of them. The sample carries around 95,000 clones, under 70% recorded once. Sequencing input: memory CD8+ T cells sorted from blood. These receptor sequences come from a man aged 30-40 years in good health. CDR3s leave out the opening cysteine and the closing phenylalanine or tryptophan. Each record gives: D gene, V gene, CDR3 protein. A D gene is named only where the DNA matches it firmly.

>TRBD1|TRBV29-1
SVLGTGSYNEQF
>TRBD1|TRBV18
ASSATGVPYEQY
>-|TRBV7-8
ASSIQGWSNEKLF
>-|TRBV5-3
ASSLTIGQTEAF
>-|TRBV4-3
ASSQDYPTTSYEQY
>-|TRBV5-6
ASSPRETQY
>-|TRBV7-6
ASSLVQGRMNTEAF
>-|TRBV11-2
ASSRAWGSLNEQF
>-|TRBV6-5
ASRRKRNTEAF
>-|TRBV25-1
ASSAHTKQGTQY
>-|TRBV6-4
ASSEGERATDTQY
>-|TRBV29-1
SVVFQGFNTGELF
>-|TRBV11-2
ASSLGGSNQPQH
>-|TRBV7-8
ASSLGPSRNYEQY
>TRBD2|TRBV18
ASSPDAGGSSYEQY
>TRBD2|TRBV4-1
ASSLKLAGVNEQL
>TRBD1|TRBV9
ASSSGGTGLGEQY
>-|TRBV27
ASSSTYEQY
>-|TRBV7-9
ASSLSPGEQF
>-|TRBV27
ASSSSRGAGSVQPQH
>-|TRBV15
ATSRTGNTEAF
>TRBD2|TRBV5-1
ASSLVTSGSYEQY
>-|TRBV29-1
SVPTIGDANYGYT
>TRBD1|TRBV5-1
ASSLAQGAPYEQY
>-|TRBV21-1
ASSNRGSMGLYGYT
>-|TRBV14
ASSQDKEAHLFNHFYNEQF
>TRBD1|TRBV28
ASSSQGQGAHGSKNIQY
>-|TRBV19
ASSIEGIYEQY
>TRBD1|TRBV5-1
ASSLVTGGRDTQY
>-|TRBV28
ASGQQGNYGYT
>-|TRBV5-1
ASSLRPDVNYGYT
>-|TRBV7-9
ASSSPGAHSKTGGNIQY
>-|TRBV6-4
ASSESPYNEQF
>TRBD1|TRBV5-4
ASSRGFGQENTEAF
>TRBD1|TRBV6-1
ASSAQGADYNEQF
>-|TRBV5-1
ASSLSAGGHEQY
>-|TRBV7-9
ASSLVQGFLNAEAF
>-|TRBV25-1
ASSDPTGGNNEQF
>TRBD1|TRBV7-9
ASSLAPGTGGFRSYEQY
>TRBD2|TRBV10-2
ASRGLAGEGTGELF
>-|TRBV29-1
SVEGQKGEGEQY
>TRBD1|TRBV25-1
ASSLTGDSGNTIY